These T cell receptor beta chains were read from a single sample in a study of cytomegalovirus exposure and HLA in healthy donors. TCRdb keeps only in-frame clones here, not all; method: immunoSEQ multiplex PCR. This table holds 100,000 to 150,000 clones, 80% to 90% found once. Sequenced: PBMCs. The receptors were sampled from a woman younger than 30 in good health and CMV-seronegative. Both conserved end residues are part of each CDR3. A D gene is named only where the DNA matches it firmly. Rows may omit the clone size; those that give it use once, few, many or a size class.

D gene: TRBD2; J gene: TRBJ2-7; clone size: -; V gene: TRBV4-3; CDR3 DNA: TGCGCCAGCAGCCAAGAGGAGCGGGAGGGGTACGAGCAGTACTTC; CDR3 protein: CASSQEEREGYEQYF
D gene: TRBD1; J gene: TRBJ1-2; clone size: -; V gene: TRBV11-2; CDR3 DNA: TGTGCCAGCAGTCGAGACAGGGGTCATGGCTACACCTTC; CDR3 protein: CASSRDRGHGYTF
D gene: -; J gene: TRBJ2-3; clone size: -; V gene: TRBV27; CDR3 DNA: TGTGCCAGCAGTGTGCCAGGGGATACGCAGTATTTT; CDR3 protein: CASSVPGDTQYF
D gene: TRBD1; J gene: TRBJ1-2; clone size: -; V gene: TRBV5-1; CDR3 DNA: TGCGCCAGCAGCCCCAGGGACAGTAACTATGGCTACACCTTC; CDR3 protein: CASSPRDSNYGYTF
D gene: -; J gene: TRBJ2-7; clone size: -; V gene: TRBV28; CDR3 DNA: TGTGCCAGCAGTTTTTCCCCCCTTTTGGGGGGGCGGGGTAGCGAGCAGTACTTC; CDR3 protein: CASSFSPLLGGRGSEQYF
D gene: -; J gene: TRBJ2-1; clone size: once; V gene: TRBV23-1; CDR3 DNA: TGCGCCAGCAGTCAATCCACCCAGGTTTCCCCCAATGAGCAGTTCTTC; CDR3 protein: CASSQSTQVSPNEQFF
D gene: -; J gene: TRBJ2-6; clone size: -; V gene: TRBV28; CDR3 DNA: TGTGCCAGCAGGGAGGGGGCCAACGTCCTGACTTTC; CDR3 protein: CASREGANVLTF
D gene: TRBD1; J gene: TRBJ2-7; clone size: -; V gene: TRBV5-6; CDR3 DNA: TGTGCCAGCAGCGTCAACAGGGGTAGCTCCTACGAGCAGTACTTC; CDR3 protein: CASSVNRGSSYEQYF
D gene: TRBD1; J gene: TRBJ1-6; clone size: once; V gene: TRBV11-2; CDR3 DNA: TGTGCCAGCAGGTCTCCGGGACAGAATTCACCCCTCCACTTT; CDR3 protein: CASRSPGQNSPLHF
D gene: -; J gene: TRBJ2-2; clone size: -; V gene: TRBV2; CDR3 DNA: TGTGCCAGCAGTGGAAGGGGTAACGGGGAGCTGTTTTTT; CDR3 protein: CASSGRGNGELFF
D gene: TRBD1; J gene: TRBJ2-1; clone size: -; V gene: TRBV15; CDR3 DNA: TGTGCCACCAGCAGACAACAACCGGGGACGACAGGGGAATACAATGAGCAGTTCTTC; CDR3 protein: CATSRQQPGTTGEYNEQFF